What follows are 27 T cell receptor beta chains derived from one specimen sequenced in a study of blood T cells in healthy people across ages. A second PCR, run for roughly 7 to 11 cycles, used a sample-barcoded 5' primer plus a J-beta primer mix. MiXCR was run by TCRdb on the 5' RACE reads, yielding one entry per CDR3 protein. The table shows about a million distinct CDR3 sequences, with around 49% occurring only once. Material: blood. The receptor source for this set is a man aged 30-40 years in good health.

This clonotype has only a few counts. The genes are TRBV27 and TRBJ1-1, with a tentative D call TRBD1 (6 bases). The CDR3 runs 12 residues. Trimming cost V 3 bases and J 8 bases, with 10 bases left between them. Germline V lookup: CDR1 MNHEY, CDR2 SMNVEV (reference sequence). CDR3 nucleotide sequence: TGTGCCAGCAGTTTCGTGGGGGCAGAAGCTTTCTTT. It translates to CASSFVGAEAFF.

This chain joins TRBV12-3 or TRBV12-4 and TRBJ2-2, with 10 bases aligning to TRBD2. With 3 bases clipped from V and 4 bases from J, the junction kept 5 bases outside the gene matches. This CDR3 spans 16 amino acids. CDR3 loop: CASSFQAGGPTGELFF. For the CDR3, the DNA is TGTGCCAGCAGTTTTCAAGCGGGGGGGCCCACCGGGGAGCTGTTTTTT.

This chain joins TRBV7-9 and TRBJ2-6; unclear D gene. Germline CDR1 is SEHNR and CDR2 is FQNEAQ (reference sequence). The CDR3 is 16 residues long. V lost 5 bases to trimming and J lost 0 bases, with 11 bases between them. CDR3 sequence (DNA): TGTGCCAGCAGCCTACTAAGGGACTCTGGGGCCAACGTCCTGACTTTC. This translates into CASSLLRDSGANVLTF.

V is TRBV6-2 or TRBV6-3 and J is TRBJ1-2, with 7 bases that match TRBD1. The germline gives CDR1 MNHEY, CDR2 SVGEGT. This CDR3 has 15 residues. Trimming took 2 bases from V and 2 from J; bases not matched to a gene: 5. The CDR3, as DNA: TGTGCCAGCAGTTACGATGGGACAGCAAACTATGGCTACACCTTC. Protein sequence: CASSYDGTANYGYTF.

This rearrangement joins TRBV28 to TRBJ2-1, with TRBD2 matching 7 bases. There are 15 residues in the CDR3. V lost 7 bases to trimming and J lost 5 bases; unmatched junction nucleotides: 11. Germline V gives CDR1 MDHEN, CDR2 SYDVKM. Here the CDR3 reads CASTPGGTLDNEQFF. As DNA, the CDR3 is TGTGCCAGCACTCCCGGGGGGACGCTAGACAATGAGCAGTTCTTC.

A word on this clonotype: A clone one base away is much larger, so this may be a read error. This chain connects TRBV6-2 or TRBV6-3 to TRBJ2-7; D possibly corresponds to TRBD1 (5 bases). Per the germline V gene, CDR1 is MNHEY and CDR2 is SVGEGT. This CDR3 has 13 amino acids. Trimming stripped 4 bases from V and 2 bases from J, with 9 bases between. The CDR3 DNA sequence: TGTGCCAGCAGTTTTGACAGCGCCTACGAGCAGTACTTC. Protein product: CASSFDSAYEQYF.

This clonotype was observed a single time. This chain joins TRBV4-3 and TRBJ2-6; 7 bases line up with TRBD1. V lost 6 bases, J lost 0 bases, and 5 bases stayed unmatched. The CDR3 is 16 residues long. The V gene's germline CDR1 is LGHNA and CDR2 YSLEER. CDR3 bases: TGCGCCAGCAGGGGACAGATATCCTCTGGGGCCAACGTCCTGACTTTC. This encodes CASRGQISSGANVLTF.

The gene calls are TRBV7-2 and TRBJ2-1; D ambiguous. V was clipped by 10 bases and J by 3 bases, with 10 bases between them. The length of the CDR3 is 12 residues. Germline CDR1 and CDR2: SGHTA and FQGNSA. CDR3: CANSDRYNEQFF. The CDR3 DNA follows: TGTGCCAACTCCGACCGCTACAATGAGCAGTTCTTC. Full variable domain (rest looked up from reference TRBV7-2 and TRBJ2-1): GAGVSQSPSNKVTEKGKDVELRCDPISGHTALYWYRQSLGQGLEFLIYFQGNSAPDKSGLPSDRFSAERTGGSVSTLTIQRTQQEDSAVYLCANSDRYNEQFFGPGTRLTVL.

The V call is TRBV5-1, the J call TRBJ2-1, with 7 bases that match TRBD2. CDR3 size: 15 residues. After removal of 4 bases from V and 5 bases from J, the junction contained 9 bases not matched to a gene. CDR1 and CDR2 (germline): SGHRS, YFSETQ. Written as DNA, the CDR3 is TGCGCCAGCAGCCCCTCTCTGGGGGGGGACAATGAGCAGTTCTTC. The encoded protein is CASSPSLGGDNEQFF.

This chain joins TRBV6-5 and TRBJ1-2, with TRBD1 matching 7 bases. The CDR3 has 16 residues. CDR1 is MNHEY, CDR2 SVGAGI, per germline. The junction had 17 bases not matched to a gene; V was cut back by 6 bases and J by 7 bases. CDR3 nucleotide sequence: TGTGCCAGCAGCCTCGCGATGACAGGGCGTTATATTGGCTACACCTTC. Encoded protein: CASSLAMTGRYIGYTF.

The CDR3 DNA reads as TGTGCCAGCAGTGACTTTTCTGCCTCTATCGCCGAGCAGTACTTC. Its translation is CASSDFSASIAEQYF. This chain uses TRBV6-1 with TRBJ2-4; no clear D gene. The J call may not be correct, given that the DNA end is closer to TRBJ2-7. The CDR3 extends over 15 amino acids. Germline CDR1 is MNHNS and CDR2 is SASEGT.

This chain uses TRBV12-3 or TRBV12-4 with TRBJ1-5; no reliable D call. This CDR3 region has 13 residues. V was pared by 7 bases and J by 1 base, with 8 bases between. CDR3 bases: TGTGCCAGCAATAGTTGGAGCAATCAGCCCCAGCATTTT. Its translation: CASNSWSNQPQHF.

This rearrangement joins TRBV4-3 to TRBJ1-2, with 7 bases identical to TRBD1. CDR3 length: 15 residues. The germline CDR1 and CDR2 sequences are LGHNA and YSLEER. J was trimmed by 1 base and V by 3 bases; bases with no gene match: 5. The CDR3 DNA is TGCGCCAGCAGCCAGGAGACAGGGAGTAACTATGGCTACACCTTC. This sequence encodes CASSQETGSNYGYTF.

This clonotype was observed a handful of times. V and J are TRBV6-2 or TRBV6-3 and TRBJ2-5; TRBD1 matches 9 bases. The DNA end is a closer match to TRBJ2-7, so the J assignment may be wrong. CDR1 is MNHEY, CDR2 SVGEGT, per germline. The CDR3 length is 15 residues. In nucleotides, the CDR3 is TGTGCCAGCAGACTAAGAGGGACAGGGCACAACGAGCAGTACTTC. It specifies CASRLRGTGHNEQYF.

A note on this clonotype: This could be a read error, since a much larger clone is one nucleotide away. The chain employs TRBV4-3 and TRBJ2-3; D is uncertain. Germline CDR1 reads LGHNA; CDR2 reads YSLEER. Trimming left V 4 bases short and J 2 bases short, with 10 bases between. This CDR3 comprises 14 residues. The DNA of the CDR3 is TGCGCCAGCAGCCTTCCTCGGACCACAGATACGCAGTATTTT. Translating gives CASSLPRTTDTQYF.

V and J are TRBV7-9 and TRBJ2-1, with D maybe TRBD2 (5 bases). In germline, CDR1 is SEHNR, CDR2 FQNEAQ (reference sequence). The V and J ends lost 0 bases and 7 bases respectively, with 13 bases between them. The CDR3 extends over 15 amino acids. The CDR3 DNA sequence: TGTGCCAGCAGCTTAGCGGACGGGGAATGGAATGAGCAGTTCTTC. Amino acid sequence: CASSLADGEWNEQFF.

This clonotype was seen a few times. The chain employs TRBV2 and TRBJ2-3, with 10 nucleotides matching TRBD2. The J segment lost 4 bases and the V segment lost 6 bases, leaving 10 bases of the junction unmatched. The germline CDR1 and CDR2 sequences are SNHLY and FYNNEI. The length of the CDR3 is 16 residues. In DNA, the CDR3 is TGTGCCAGCAGCCGCCGAGCGGGGGGGCTTTCAGATACGCAGTATTTT. This codes for CASSRRAGGLSDTQYF.

The rearrangement links TRBV4-1 to TRBJ1-2; D is unclear. The CDR3 sequence is 13 residues long. V dropped 3 bases and J dropped 1 base, with 6 bases sitting between them. Per germline, CDR1 MGHRA and CDR2 YSYEKL. In nucleotides, the CDR3 is TGCGCCAGCAGCCAGAGCGTTAACTATGGCTACACCTTC. As protein: CASSQSVNYGYTF.

V is TRBV4-2 and J is TRBJ2-7; 11 bases match TRBD2. The germline CDR1 and CDR2 sequences are LGHNA and YNFKEQ. This CDR3 region has 15 residues. The J segment lost 6 bases and the V segment lost 1 base, leaving 5 bases of the junction unmatched. CDR3 sequence reads: CASSQAGTSGTEQYF. CDR3 bases: TGTGCCAGCAGCCAAGCCGGGACTAGCGGTACCGAGCAGTACTTC.

Note on this clonotype: An end of the junction does not agree with germline; a read error may underlie this. V gene TRBV15 combines with J gene TRBJ1-6; 9 nucleotides align to TRBD1. Germline CDR1 reads LNHNV; CDR2 reads YYDKDF (reference sequence). The CDR3 totals 14 residues. CDR3 amino acids: CATSGDRVNLPLHF. CDR3 DNA sequence: TGTGCCACCAGCGGGGACAGGGTTAATTTACCCCTCCACTTT.

The chain carries TRBV28 and TRBJ1-2; D remains ambiguous. The V end was cut by 6 bases, the J end by 3 bases, with 8 bases between. The V gene's germline CDR1 is MDHEN and CDR2 SYDVKM. This CDR3 has 12 residues. For the CDR3, the DNA is TGTGCCAGCAGCCCGGTGGACTATGGCTACACCTTC. Translated, it gives CASSPVDYGYTF.

This clonotype was counted only a few times. The chain combines TRBV24-1 with TRBJ1-2; D unresolved. The ends were cut back, 4 bases at V and 0 bases at J, with 8 bases in the middle. The CDR3 totals 14 residues. The germline V gene encodes CDR1 KGHDR and CDR2 SFDVKD. CDR3 in DNA: TGTGCCACCAGTGACTCGGTTACTAACTATGGCTACACCTTC. This codes for CATSDSVTNYGYTF.

This clonotype has a handful of counts. The V call is TRBV6-6, the J call TRBJ2-5; a weak D match, TRBD2 (6 bases). Trimming shortened V by 6 bases and J by 3 bases, and 11 bases separated the two germline ends. Germline CDR1 and CDR2: MNHNY and SVGAGI (reference sequence). The CDR3 spans 13 residues. The chain's CDR3 is CASRGLIKETQYF. DNA of the CDR3: TGTGCCAGCAGAGGACTAATTAAAGAGACCCAGTACTTC.

The table lists this clonotype with a few counts. V gene TRBV5-1 combines with J gene TRBJ2-1; 7 bases map to TRBD1. J was trimmed by 3 bases and V by 4 bases; bases with no gene match: 7. Germline CDR1 SGHRS, CDR2 YFSETQ. The CDR3 length is 15 residues. The CDR3 protein is CASSNGQVGYNEQFF. CDR3 coding DNA: TGCGCCAGCAGCAACGGACAGGTCGGCTACAATGAGCAGTTCTTC. The variable domain in full, with the rest retrieved from reference TRBV5-1 and TRBJ2-1, is KAGVTQTPRYLIKTRGQQVTLSCSPISGHRSVSWYQQTPGQGLQFLFEYFSETQRNKGNFPGRFSGRQFSNSRSEMNVSTLELGDSALYLCASSNGQVGYNEQFFGPGTRLTVL.

The chain links TRBV20-1 to TRBJ2-6, with D unclear. The CDR3 length is 14 residues. Germline V lookup: CDR1 DFQATT, CDR2 SNEGSKA (reference sequence). Trimming left V 1 base short and J 2 bases short, with 6 bases between. Here the CDR3 reads CSARVVPGANVLTF. The CDR3 DNA is TGCAGTGCTAGAGTCGTTCCTGGGGCCAACGTCCTGACTTTC.

The chain links TRBV29-1 to TRBJ1-4; TRBD1 aligns across 9 bases. The CDR3 consists of 16 residues. Losses at the gene ends were 6 bases for V and 3 bases for J; bases not matched to a gene: 11. Germline CDR1 is SQVTM and CDR2 is ANQGSEA. As DNA, the CDR3 is TGCAGCGTGATCTGGGACAGGGAGTCATCTAATGAAAAACTGTTTTTT. It encodes CSVIWDRESSNEKLFF.

The chain carries TRBV30 and TRBJ2-3, with D possibly being TRBD1 (5 bases). The CDR3 loop spans 14 amino acids. Germline loops: CDR1 GTSNPN, CDR2 SVGIG (reference sequence). V was clipped by 2 bases and J by 5 bases, with 14 bases between them. This CDR3 reads CAWSPVGREDTQYF. CDR3 sequence (DNA): TGTGCCTGGAGTCCCGTGGGCAGGGAAGATACGCAGTATTTT.